The rows below give T cell receptor beta chains drawn from one sample of a study of shared clonotypes between healthy human individuals. Produced via immunoSEQ multiplex PCR; TCRdb's table is partial and in-frame only. This sample yields around 1,100,000 clones, of which approximately 80% are seen a single time; roughly 0.83% belongs to the top ten. The specimen was memory CD4+ T cells from PBMCs. Receptor source: a man aged 18 to 35 in good health. Some clones in this sample may be carry-over from other donors' samples. The CDR3 runs from the conserved cysteine through the conserved F or W. The D gene is left open where the match is weak. Rows may omit the clone size; those that give it use once, few, many or a size class.

abundance: NA; v_gene: TRBV5-1; d_gene: NA; j_gene: TRBJ1-2; CDR3aa: CASSLGAPNYGYTF; CDR3nt: TGCGCCAGCAGCTTGGGAGCACCAAACTATGGCTACACCTTC
abundance: few; v_gene: TRBV11-2; d_gene: NA; j_gene: TRBJ2-1; CDR3aa: CASSDFEGPHHNEQFF; CDR3nt: TGTGCCAGCAGCGACTTTGAGGGCCCCCACCACAATGAGCAGTTCTTC
abundance: once; v_gene: TRBV7-2; d_gene: NA; j_gene: TRBJ2-3; CDR3aa: CASSSRADTTDTQYF; CDR3nt: TGTGCCAGCAGCTCACGTGCGGATACCACAGATACGCAGTATTTT
abundance: NA; v_gene: TRBV7-6; d_gene: NA; j_gene: TRBJ2-2; CDR3aa: CASRQPRGAWTGELFF; CDR3nt: TGTGCCAGCAGGCAACCCAGGGGCGCTTGGACCGGGGAGCTGTTTTTT
abundance: NA; v_gene: TRBV6-4; d_gene: NA; j_gene: TRBJ1-2; CDR3aa: CASSDAGTGNYGYTF; CDR3nt: TGTGCCAGCAGTGACGCCGGGACGGGAAACTATGGCTACACCTTC
abundance: few; v_gene: TRBV28; d_gene: NA; j_gene: TRBJ1-1; CDR3aa: CAGSPVGQSEAFF; CDR3nt: TGTGCCGGCAGCCCGGTGGGGCAGAGTGAAGCTTTCTTT
abundance: NA; v_gene: TRBV6-1; d_gene: NA; j_gene: TRBJ1-5; CDR3aa: CASSEAWVGQPQHF; CDR3nt: TGTGCCAGCAGTGAAGCGTGGGTAGGGCAGCCCCAGCATTTT
abundance: NA; v_gene: TRBV18; d_gene: NA; j_gene: TRBJ2-2; CDR3aa: CASSPPVSAGGELFF; CDR3nt: TGTGCCAGCTCACCGCCCGTTTCCGCGGGCGGGGAGCTGTTTTTT
abundance: NA; v_gene: TRBV7-9; d_gene: NA; j_gene: TRBJ2-7; CDR3aa: CASSPGGSSYEQYF; CDR3nt: TGTGCCAGCAGCCCCGGGGGAAGCTCCTACGAGCAGTACTTC
abundance: NA; v_gene: TRBV7-2; d_gene: NA; j_gene: TRBJ1-1; CDR3aa: CASSLSRDTEAFF; CDR3nt: TGTGCCAGCAGCTTATCCAGGGACACTGAAGCTTTCTTT
abundance: NA; v_gene: TRBV6-5; d_gene: NA; j_gene: TRBJ1-1; CDR3aa: CASSYSGRGTEAFF; CDR3nt: TGTGCCAGCAGTTACTCGGGCCGCGGGACTGAAGCTTTCTTT
abundance: NA; v_gene: TRBV5-1; d_gene: NA; j_gene: TRBJ2-2; CDR3aa: CASSLKSGNTGELFF; CDR3nt: TGCGCCAGCAGCTTGAAAAGCGGGAACACCGGGGAGCTGTTTTTT
abundance: NA; v_gene: TRBV7-6; d_gene: NA; j_gene: TRBJ2-7; CDR3aa: CASSRLSAPGLGYEQYF; CDR3nt: TGTGCCAGCAGCCGCCTTTCCGCTCCAGGGTTGGGTTACGAGCAGTACTTC
abundance: NA; v_gene: TRBV7-2; d_gene: TRBD2; j_gene: TRBJ2-5; CDR3aa: CASSTGPSGRAGTQYF; CDR3nt: TGTGCCAGCAGCACAGGCCCTAGCGGGAGGGCCGGGACCCAGTACTTC
abundance: few; v_gene: TRBV28; d_gene: TRBD1; j_gene: TRBJ2-7; CDR3aa: CASSLSWTGVFREQYF; CDR3nt: TGTGCCAGCAGTTTATCGTGGACAGGGGTATTTCGCGAGCAGTACTTC
abundance: once; v_gene: TRBV18; d_gene: TRBD2; j_gene: TRBJ2-1; CDR3aa: CASSPQLAGGSNEQFF; CDR3nt: TGTGCCAGCTCACCACAACTAGCGGGAGGCTCCAATGAGCAGTTCTTC
abundance: NA; v_gene: TRBV5-4; d_gene: NA; j_gene: TRBJ2-7; CDR3aa: CASSPGGGRRAYEQYF; CDR3nt: TGTGCCAGCAGCCCTGGTGGGGGGAGGAGAGCCTACGAGCAGTACTTC
abundance: NA; v_gene: TRBV7-6; d_gene: NA; j_gene: TRBJ1-1; CDR3aa: CASSLTSWFGRGNTEAFF; CDR3nt: TGTGCCAGCAGCTTAACCAGTTGGTTCGGCAGGGGGAACACTGAAGCTTTCTTT
abundance: NA; v_gene: TRBV28; d_gene: NA; j_gene: TRBJ2-5; CDR3aa: CASSPVGSRETQYF; CDR3nt: TGTGCCAGCAGCCCAGTTGGTTCGCGAGAGACCCAGTACTTC
abundance: NA; v_gene: TRBV7-9; d_gene: TRBD1; j_gene: TRBJ2-1; CDR3aa: CASRGERAGGYNEQFF; CDR3nt: TGTGCCAGCAGGGGAGAGAGGGCAGGGGGTTACAATGAGCAGTTCTTC
abundance: NA; v_gene: TRBV2; d_gene: TRBD1; j_gene: TRBJ2-5; CDR3aa: CASRGPGQGKQETQYF; CDR3nt: TGTGCCAGCAGAGGACCGGGACAGGGAAAGCAAGAGACCCAGTACTTC
abundance: NA; v_gene: TRBV28; d_gene: NA; j_gene: TRBJ1-4; CDR3aa: CASLGPGANEKLFF; CDR3nt: TGTGCCAGCTTGGGGCCCGGGGCTAATGAAAAACTGTTTTTT
abundance: NA; v_gene: TRBV6-5; d_gene: NA; j_gene: TRBJ2-6; CDR3aa: CASSLGETGANVLTF; CDR3nt: TGTGCCAGCAGTCTAGGGGAGACTGGGGCCAACGTCCTGACTTTC
abundance: NA; v_gene: TRBV5-6; d_gene: NA; j_gene: TRBJ1-4; CDR3aa: CASSFAGDGWVKLFF; CDR3nt: TGTGCCAGCAGCTTTGCAGGGGATGGGTGGGTGAAACTGTTTTTT
abundance: few; v_gene: TRBV7-3; d_gene: NA; j_gene: TRBJ1-5; CDR3aa: CASSKTQGQPQHF; CDR3nt: TGTGCCAGCAGCAAGACACAGGGTCAGCCCCAGCATTTT
abundance: NA; v_gene: TRBV7-3; d_gene: TRBD2; j_gene: TRBJ2-1; CDR3aa: CASSLLGTRLYNEQFF; CDR3nt: TGTGCCAGCAGCTTACTGGGGACTAGACTTTACAATGAGCAGTTCTTC
abundance: few; v_gene: TRBV7-3; d_gene: NA; j_gene: TRBJ2-2; CDR3aa: CASSSTGFAGELFF; CDR3nt: TGTGCCAGCAGCTCCACAGGGTTCGCCGGGGAGCTGTTTTTT
abundance: few; v_gene: TRBV7-8; d_gene: NA; j_gene: TRBJ1-1; CDR3aa: CASSPRKGVNTEAFF; CDR3nt: TGTGCCAGCAGCCCGAGGAAAGGGGTTAACACTGAAGCTTTCTTT
abundance: NA; v_gene: TRBV27; d_gene: NA; j_gene: TRBJ1-1; CDR3aa: CASTPPAGTLGGTEAFF; CDR3nt: TGTGCCAGCACTCCTCCGGCCGGGACCCTGGGGGGTACTGAAGCTTTCTTT
abundance: NA; v_gene: TRBV9; d_gene: NA; j_gene: TRBJ2-2; CDR3aa: CASSVGSRNTGELFF; CDR3nt: TGTGCCAGCAGCGTAGGTAGCAGGAACACCGGGGAGCTGTTTTTT
abundance: NA; v_gene: TRBV30; d_gene: TRBD2; j_gene: TRBJ2-7; CDR3aa: CAWTTPGTRHYEQYF; CDR3nt: TGTGCCTGGACCACTCCAGGGACTAGGCACTACGAGCAGTACTTC
abundance: few; v_gene: TRBV29-1; d_gene: NA; j_gene: TRBJ2-7; CDR3aa: CSATGGTGTYEQYF; CDR3nt: TGCAGCGCCACCGGGGGGACAGGTACCTACGAGCAGTACTTC
abundance: NA; v_gene: TRBV7-9; d_gene: NA; j_gene: TRBJ2-7; CDR3aa: CASSYGGVSYEQYF; CDR3nt: TGTGCCAGCAGCTATGGGGGAGTTTCCTACGAGCAGTACTTC
abundance: NA; v_gene: TRBV29-1; d_gene: NA; j_gene: TRBJ2-5; CDR3aa: CSGGVGETQYF; CDR3nt: TGCAGCGGAGGGGTGGGGGAGACCCAGTACTTC
abundance: few; v_gene: TRBV5-6; d_gene: NA; j_gene: TRBJ1-1; CDR3aa: CASSFSGALTEAFF; CDR3nt: TGTGCCAGCAGCTTTTCGGGGGCGCTCACTGAAGCTTTCTTT
abundance: NA; v_gene: TRBV20-1; d_gene: TRBD2; j_gene: TRBJ2-1; CDR3aa: CSGMGGGEQFF; CDR3nt: TGCAGTGGGATGGGGGGAGGGGAGCAGTTCTTC
abundance: many; v_gene: TRBV11-2; d_gene: NA; j_gene: TRBJ1-3; CDR3aa: CASSLDLTAGNTIYF; CDR3nt: TGTGCCAGCAGCTTAGATCTTACGGCCGGAAACACCATATATTTT
abundance: few; v_gene: TRBV10-3; d_gene: TRBD2; j_gene: TRBJ2-3; CDR3aa: CAISPGLAGDTQYF; CDR3nt: TGTGCCATCAGCCCGGGACTAGCGGGGGATACGCAGTATTTT
abundance: NA; v_gene: TRBV27; d_gene: NA; j_gene: TRBJ1-3; CDR3aa: CASRELGSGNTIYF; CDR3nt: TGTGCCAGCAGGGAACTAGGCTCTGGAAACACCATATATTTT
abundance: NA; v_gene: TRBV21-1; d_gene: NA; j_gene: TRBJ2-7; CDR3aa: CASSITGNGLAGDEQYF; CDR3nt: TGTGCCAGCAGCATAACAGGAAATGGACTAGCGGGAGACGAGCAGTACTTC
abundance: NA; v_gene: TRBV20-1; d_gene: NA; j_gene: TRBJ1-1; CDR3aa: CIPAGEAFF; CDR3nt: TGCATCCCAGCCGGGGAAGCTTTCTTT
abundance: NA; v_gene: TRBV19; d_gene: NA; j_gene: TRBJ1-2; CDR3aa: CASSAIGRTIDGYTF; CDR3nt: TGTGCCAGTAGTGCGATAGGGCGCACTATTGATGGCTACACCTTC
abundance: NA; v_gene: TRBV27; d_gene: NA; j_gene: TRBJ2-3; CDR3aa: CASRGHANPDTQYF; CDR3nt: TGTGCCAGCAGAGGCCACGCTAACCCAGATACGCAGTATTTT
abundance: NA; v_gene: TRBV6-5; d_gene: NA; j_gene: TRBJ2-5; CDR3aa: CASSSLPTVETQYF; CDR3nt: TGTGCCAGCAGTTCCCTCCCGACGGTCGAGACCCAGTACTTC
abundance: many; v_gene: TRBV7-8; d_gene: TRBD2; j_gene: TRBJ2-1; CDR3aa: CASSQTRLAGNNEQFF; CDR3nt: TGTGCCAGCAGCCAAACCCGACTAGCGGGAAACAATGAGCAGTTCTTC
abundance: NA; v_gene: TRBV19; d_gene: NA; j_gene: TRBJ2-5; CDR3aa: CASRPQGMGETQYF; CDR3nt: TGTGCCAGTAGGCCCCAGGGGATGGGGGAGACCCAGTACTTC
abundance: NA; v_gene: TRBV28; d_gene: NA; j_gene: TRBJ1-2; CDR3aa: CASSLVRGYGYTF; CDR3nt: TGTGCCAGCAGTTTAGTAAGGGGCTATGGCTACACCTTC
abundance: NA; v_gene: TRBV7-2; d_gene: NA; j_gene: TRBJ2-2; CDR3aa: CASSLVREAGELFF; CDR3nt: TGTGCCAGCAGCTTAGTCAGGGAGGCCGGGGAGCTGTTTTTT
abundance: NA; v_gene: TRBV6-5; d_gene: NA; j_gene: TRBJ2-1; CDR3aa: CASTMGGTSYNEQFF; CDR3nt: TGTGCCAGCACGATGGGCGGGACCTCCTACAATGAGCAGTTCTTC
abundance: NA; v_gene: TRBV5-1; d_gene: NA; j_gene: TRBJ2-3; CDR3aa: CASSFLDTNTDTQYF; CDR3nt: TGCGCCAGCAGCTTCCTAGACACAAACACAGATACGCAGTATTTT
abundance: NA; v_gene: TRBV9; d_gene: NA; j_gene: TRBJ1-1; CDR3aa: CASSVEEGLRNTEAFF; CDR3nt: TGTGCCAGCAGCGTAGAGGAGGGGCTGAGGAACACTGAAGCTTTCTTT
abundance: NA; v_gene: TRBV27; d_gene: TRBD1; j_gene: TRBJ1-2; CDR3aa: CASSTGGTGGGYTF; CDR3nt: TGTGCCAGCTCCACTGGAGGGACAGGGGGTGGCTACACCTTC